Below are 4 T cell receptor beta chains sequenced from a single sample in a study of blood T cell repertoires in COVID-19. Sequencing was performed with immunoSEQ multiplex PCR; in TCRdb, only in-frame clones are kept and a portion is missing. This sample has 200,000 to 300,000 clones, with about 83% found just once. What was sequenced was peripheral blood. These TCRs come from a human donor in a cohort sampled during active COVID-19.

The chain recombines TRBV6-2 or TRBV6-3 with TRBJ1-6; D remains ambiguous. Trimming pared 1 base from V and 4 bases from J, leaving 5 bases between. Germline lookup yields CDR1 MNHEY and CDR2 SVGEGT. The CDR3 totals 14 residues. This CDR3 is CASSYYIYNSPLHF. The CDR3 nucleotides read TGTGCCAGCAGTTACTACATTTATAATTCACCCCTCCACTTT.

The rearrangement links TRBV30 to TRBJ1-4; 9 bases are a match to TRBD1. This CDR3 has 13 residues. Per germline, CDR1 GTSNPN and CDR2 SVGIG (reference sequence). The V and J ends lost 3 bases and 7 bases, in that order; junction bases with no gene match: 3. The CDR3 DNA reads as TGTGCCTGGAGCGGGACAGGGCGTGAAAAACTGTTTTTT. This gives the protein CAWSGTGREKLFF.

The V and J genes are TRBV19 and TRBJ1-3, with 9 bases matching TRBD1. With 8 bases clipped from V and 5 bases from J, the junction kept 4 bases outside the gene matches. Germline CDR1 reads LNHDA; CDR2 reads SQIVND (reference sequence). The CDR3 length is 13 residues. The CDR3 loop is CASPGQGRNTIYF. DNA for the CDR3: TGTGCCAGTCCGGGACAGGGAAGAAACACCATATATTTT. The full variable domain, rest sourced from reference TRBV19 and TRBJ1-3, is DGGITQSPKYLFRKEGQNVTLSCEQNLNHDAMYWYRQDPGQGLRLIYYSQIVNDFQKGDIAEGYSVSREKKESFPLTVTSAQKNPTAFYLCASPGQGRNTIYFGEGSWLTVV.

The chain joins TRBV18 to TRBJ2-1, with D tentatively TRBD1 (6 bases). The CDR3 consists of 15 residues. Deletions cut 3 bases from V and 1 base from J, with 10 bases between. Germline loops: CDR1 KGHSH, CDR2 LQKENI. The CDR3 loop is CASSPDTGSYNEQFF. The CDR3 DNA sequence: TGTGCCAGCTCACCCGATACAGGGTCCTACAATGAGCAGTTCTTC. Complete variable domain (other parts from reference TRBV18 and TRBJ2-1): NAGVMQNPRHLVRRRGQEARLRCSPMKGHSHVYWYRQLPEEGLKFMVYLQKENIIDESGMPKERFSAEFPKEGPSILRIQQVVRGDSAAYFCASSPDTGSYNEQFFGPGTRLTVL.